Presented here are 27 T cell receptor beta chains from one specimen sequenced in a study of shared clonotypes between healthy human individuals. Sequencing used immunoSEQ multiplex PCR; TCRdb keeps in-frame clones, though not all of them. The repertoire includes roughly 1.4 million clones, approximately 98.5% of them detected once, and around 0.33% sits in the top ten. What was sequenced was naive CD4+ T cells sorted from blood. This sample's subset: CD45RA+ positively selected. The source is a young man in good health.

This clone was recorded only once. The chain links TRBV7-2 to TRBJ1-2, with D tentatively TRBD1 (6 bases). The length of the CDR3 is 14 residues. The germline V and J ends were trimmed by 0 bases and 6 bases, with 11 bases remaining between them. The germline gives CDR1 SGHTA, CDR2 FQGNSA. This CDR3 reads CASSLATGIHGYTF. The CDR3 DNA sequence: TGTGCCAGCAGCTTAGCTACAGGGATCCATGGCTACACCTTC.

Concerning this clone: An end of the junction differs from the germline gene, which may be a read error. The same CDR3 arises from other DNA sequences in this sample as well. The gene calls are TRBV7-7 and TRBJ2-5; unclear D gene. The length of the CDR3 is 14 residues. From germline, CDR1 is SSHAT and CDR2 FNYEAQ (reference sequence). The DNA of the CDR3 is TGTGCTAGCAGTCCCAGATTGTACCAAGAGACCCAGTACTTC. Translating gives CASSPRLYQETQYF. Full variable domain (outside the CDR3, taken from reference TRBV7-7 and TRBJ2-5): GAGVSQSPRYKVTKRGQDVTLRCDPISSHATLYWYQQALGQGPEFLTYFNYEAQPDKSGLPSDRFSAERPEGSISTLTIQRTEQRDSAMYRCASSPRLYQETQYFGPGTRLLVL.

The chain uses TRBV7-6 and TRBJ2-3; TRBD2 might be the D (6 bases). V was shortened by 5 bases and J by 2 bases, with 20 bases between the two germline ends. The germline V gene has CDR1 SGHVS and CDR2 FNYEAQ. The CDR3 totals 17 residues. CDR3 amino acids: CASSHTRRDLFTDTQYF. CDR3 nucleotide sequence: TGTGCCAGCAGCCACACGAGACGGGACTTATTCACAGATACGCAGTATTTT.

In DNA, the CDR3 is TGTGCCAGCAGCTACAGTGGTACTGAAGCTTTCTTT. Translating it yields CASSYSGTEAFF. The chain couples TRBV7-8 to TRBJ1-1; D ambiguous. Trimming pared 4 bases from V and 5 bases from J, leaving 8 bases between. Germline lookup yields CDR1 SGHVS and CDR2 FQNEAQ. CDR3 size: 12 residues.

The V and J genes are TRBV11-1 and TRBJ2-3; 7 bases are a match to TRBD2. CDR1 is SGHAT, CDR2 FQDESV, per germline (reference sequence). The length of the CDR3 is 17 residues. With V trimmed by 2 bases and J by 2 bases, 10 bases remained unmatched. CDR3 residues: CASSLRMTGGPTDTQYF. The CDR3, as DNA: TGTGCCAGCAGCTTACGTATGACGGGAGGCCCCACAGATACGCAGTATTTT.

About this clone itself: This sample also contains other DNA sequences that code for the same CDR3. The V gene is TRBV28, the J gene TRBJ2-7; D not certain. The germline gives CDR1 MDHEN, CDR2 SYDVKM. V lost 3 bases, J lost 4 bases, and 10 bases lay in between. The CDR3 runs to 13 residues. The CDR3 DNA follows: TGTGCCAGCAGTTTGGGTAGCCCATACGAGCAGTACTTC. Protein: CASSLGSPYEQYF.

This chain links TRBV6-1 with TRBJ2-3; tentatively, D is TRBD1 (5 bases). The length of the CDR3 is 13 residues. Germline V lookup: CDR1 MNHNS, CDR2 SASEGT. Trimming took 3 bases from V and 4 from J, leaving 8 bases between them. This CDR3 reads CASSDRVADTQYF. DNA for the CDR3: TGTGCCAGCAGTGACAGGGTTGCAGATACGCAGTATTTT.

On this clone itself: At one end the junction does not follow the germline gene, possibly because of a read error. The chain combines TRBV7-3 with TRBJ2-3; 7 nucleotides align to TRBD2. The germline gives CDR1 SGHTA, CDR2 FQGTGA. This CDR3 is 13 amino acids long. CDR3 nucleotide sequence: TGTGCCAGCAGCTTAACGCAGCGGGATAAGCAGTATTTT. Its protein product is CASSLTQRDKQYF.

V is TRBV6-1 and J is TRBJ2-7; unclear D gene. V lost 7 bases and J 2 bases, leaving 12 bases between the germline ends. The germline gives CDR1 MNHNS, CDR2 SASEGT. The CDR3 runs 13 residues. The CDR3 DNA reads TGTGCCAGCACTATGACAAAGACCTACGAGCAGTACTTC. Translation: CASTMTKTYEQYF.

The chain couples TRBV7-8 to TRBJ2-7; D remains ambiguous. This CDR3 comprises 14 residues. Germline CDR1 is SGHVS and CDR2 is FQNEAQ. V was trimmed by 2 bases and J by 3 bases, leaving 11 bases between them. CDR3 sequence (DNA): TGTGCCAGCAGCTTACAAGGAAAAGGCTACGAGCAGTACTTC. Protein: CASSLQGKGYEQYF.

V gene TRBV7-7 combines with J gene TRBJ2-7; 8 positions match TRBD2. V shed 5 bases and J 4 bases; nucleotides not matched to a gene: 4. Per germline, CDR1 SSHAT and CDR2 FNYEAQ (reference sequence). The CDR3 length is 13 residues. CDR3 sequence: CASSRGLAYEQYF. CDR3 sequence (DNA): TGTGCCAGCAGCCGAGGACTAGCTTACGAGCAGTACTTC.

This clone is a singleton in its sample. The V gene is TRBV6-4, the J gene TRBJ1-1; a weak D match, TRBD1 (6 bases). Germline V gene data show CDR1 as MRHNA and CDR2 as SNTAGT. Trimming removed 6 bases from V and 6 bases from J, with 20 bases in between. The CDR3 is made up of 15 amino acids. CDR3 region: CASSPRAQGRSEAFF. The DNA of the CDR3 is TGTGCCAGCAGCCCCAGGGCACAGGGAAGATCTGAAGCTTTCTTT.

This clone came up a few times. The rearrangement uses TRBV5-6 and TRBJ2-3; D gene unclear. CDR1 and CDR2 (germline): SGHDT, YYEEEE. Trimming took off 0 bases at V and 1 base at J, with 3 bases between the two ends. There are 13 residues in the CDR3. CDR3 in DNA: TGTGCCAGCAGCTTGGAACGCACAGATACGCAGTATTTT. It encodes CASSLERTDTQYF.

This chain uses TRBV28 with TRBJ1-5, with a weak D call TRBD1 (5 bases). This CDR3 region has 15 residues. Deletions cut 4 bases from V and 2 bases from J, with 12 bases between. The V gene's germline CDR1 is MDHEN and CDR2 SYDVKM. The CDR3 DNA follows: TGTGCCAGCAGTTCCAGGGTTGAGGGCAATCAGCCCCAGCATTTT. Translation gives CASSSRVEGNQPQHF.

This chain joins TRBV30 and TRBJ2-7, with 9 bases lining up with TRBD2. The CDR3 covers 13 residues. Trimming took 7 bases from V and 2 from J; bases not matched to a gene: 6. Per germline, CDR1 GTSNPN and CDR2 SVGIG (reference sequence). CDR3 sequence reads: CASRLAVTYEQYF. DNA for the CDR3: TGTGCCTCGAGACTAGCGGTAACCTACGAGCAGTACTTC.

The rearrangement joins TRBV27 to TRBJ1-1, with 8 bases fitting TRBD1. The J segment lost 4 bases and the V segment lost 8 bases, leaving 6 bases of the junction unmatched. CDR1 MNHEY and CDR2 SMNVEV come from the germline V gene (reference sequence). CDR3 length equals 13 residues. The CDR3 region has the DNA TGTGCCAGCGCTTTTACAGGGGGCACTGAAGCTTTCTTT. This gives the protein CASAFTGGTEAFF.

The V call is TRBV5-1, the J call TRBJ2-1, with 7 bases matching TRBD1. Germline V gives CDR1 SGHRS, CDR2 YFSETQ. The CDR3 sequence is 15 residues long. V shed 3 bases and J 12 bases; nucleotides not matched to a gene: 15. CDR3 loop: CASSSGQGVESGQFF. The CDR3 nucleotides are TGCGCCAGCAGCTCTGGTCAGGGGGTGGAATCCGGGCAGTTCTTC. Full variable domain (rest looked up from reference TRBV5-1 and TRBJ2-1): KAGVTQTPRYLIKTRGQQVTLSCSPISGHRSVSWYQQTPGQGLQFLFEYFSETQRNKGNFPGRFSGRQFSNSRSEMNVSTLELGDSALYLCASSSGQGVESGQFFGPGTRLTVL.

The chain combines TRBV12-2 with TRBJ1-4; the table's TRBD1 call for D was not verified on the DNA. TRBV12-2 is a pseudogene segment. The CDR3 is 18 amino acids. The CDR3: CASRSGQEQGDRYEKLFF. CDR3 DNA: TGTGCAAGTCGCTCCGGTCAAGAACAGGGGGATCGGTATGAAAAACTGTTTTTT.

The V call is TRBV28, the J call TRBJ2-7, with 9 bases lining up with TRBD1. V lost 6 bases, J lost 2 bases, and 5 bases stayed unmatched. Germline lookup yields CDR1 MDHEN and CDR2 SYDVKM. The CDR3 length is 14 residues. In DNA, the CDR3 is TGTGCCAGCAGCCCGACAGGGGGGGCCTACGAGCAGTACTTC. Its translation is CASSPTGGAYEQYF.

This clone occurred once. This chain connects TRBV28 to TRBJ1-1, with 8 bases that match TRBD1. The CDR3 covers 16 residues. The ends lost 2 bases at V and 3 bases at J; junction bases unmatched: 8. CDR1 and CDR2 from the germline V gene are MDHEN and SYDVKM. CDR3 nucleotides: TGTGCCAGCAGTTTAGGGAAGGGGGACAGGCACACTGAAGCTTTCTTT. Translating gives CASSLGKGDRHTEAFF.

A remark on this clone: As the CDR3 is not closed by the conserved phenylalanine or tryptophan, this likely results from a read error. It is unclear where the CDR3 begins or ends on the DNA, so no DNA is shown, and the CDR3 is as TCRdb lists it. This chain joins TRBV11-2 and TRBJ2-7; the table's D call TRBD2 went unverified against the DNA. Germline V gene lookup returns CDR1 SGHAT and CDR2 FQNNGV. Termini included, the CDR3 measures 13 amino acids. The CDR3 loop reads CASSLVRTRASNY.

A single count supports this clone. The gene calls are TRBV5-4 and TRBJ2-5, with D unresolved. Germline V gene lookup returns CDR1 SGHNT and CDR2 YYREEE (reference sequence). The CDR3 contains 14 residues. V was shortened by 0 bases and J by 2 bases, with 8 bases between the two germline ends. CDR3 protein: CASSLAAAQETQYF. The CDR3 bases are TGTGCCAGCAGCTTGGCGGCAGCACAAGAGACCCAGTACTTC. Full variable domain (outside the CDR3, taken from reference TRBV5-4 and TRBJ2-5): ETGVTQSPTHLIKTRGQQVTLRCSSQSGHNTVSWYQQALGQGPQFIFQYYREEENGRGNFPPRFSGLQFPNYSSELNVNALELDDSALYLCASSLAAAQETQYFGPGTRLLVL.

Only one count was recorded for this clone. The chain is built from TRBV5-1 and TRBJ2-1, with a possible D match to TRBD2 (6 bases). The CDR3 consists of 15 residues. The germline V and J ends were trimmed by 0 bases and 4 bases, with 11 bases remaining between them. Germline assignment: CDR1 SGHRS and CDR2 YFSETQ. As DNA, the CDR3 is TGCGCCAGCAGCTTGGATTACGGGACTTACAATGAGCAGTTCTTC. This gives the protein CASSLDYGTYNEQFF.

This clone has only one observation. The CDR3 here is CASGMGQVTDTQYF. CDR3 nucleotides: TGTGCTAGTGGTATGGGACAGGTAACAGATACGCAGTATTTT. The J gene is TRBJ2-3, the V gene TRBV12-5; TRBD1 agrees at 8 bases. The CDR3 consists of 14 residues. Germline V CDR1 and CDR2: LGHNT, FRNRAP. The V gene end was trimmed by 5 bases and the J gene end by 3 bases; junction bases not matched to a gene: 4.

The rearrangement links TRBV30 to TRBJ1-1, with no clear D. V was clipped by 1 base and J by 5 bases, with 17 bases between them. The CDR3 is 15 residues long. Germline V CDR1 and CDR2: GTSNPN, SVGIG (reference sequence). CDR3 in amino acids: CAWSGKKGRTTEAFF. CDR3 sequence (DNA): TGTGCCTGGAGTGGAAAAAAGGGCAGGACTACTGAAGCTTTCTTT. Full variable domain (outside the CDR3, taken from reference TRBV30 and TRBJ1-1): SQTIHQWPATLVQPVGSPLSLECTVEGTSNPNLYWYRQAAGRGLQLLFYSVGIGQISSEVPQNLSASRPQDRQFILSSKKLLLSDSGFYLCAWSGKKGRTTEAFFGQGTRLTVV.

The V gene is TRBV5-4, the J gene TRBJ2-1, with D hard to call. The V end was cut by 3 bases, the J end by 9 bases, with 13 bases between. CDR1 is SGHNT, CDR2 YYREEE, per germline (reference sequence). This CDR3 comprises 13 residues. Here the CDR3 reads CASSSGPRVEQFF. The CDR3 DNA reads TGTGCCAGCAGCTCCGGTCCCCGGGTTGAGCAGTTCTTC.

The CDR3 DNA reads as TGCGCCAGCAGCGGCCGGGTGGACACTGAAGCTTTCTTT. Its translation: CASSGRVDTEAFF. The chain couples TRBV5-1 to TRBJ1-1; no clear D gene. CDR1 and CDR2 (germline): SGHRS, YFSETQ. The CDR3 is 13 residues long. V lost 4 bases, J lost 3 bases, and 10 bases lay in between.